What follows are 24 T cell receptor beta chains derived from one specimen sequenced in a study of HIV-infected patients and healthy controls. All unsorted peripheral T cells were captured because whole blood was used without fractionation. cDNA was made from approximately 500 ng RNA using alpha and beta constant primers. Using multiplexing indices, alpha and beta chain libraries were generated apart by chain-specific third strand synthesis. From the 5' RACE reads, TCRdb called clonotypes with MiXCR, one entry per CDR3 protein. The top ten clones hold 25% of a sample with some 640 distinct CDR3 sequences, 72% of them seen once. Sample: blood, taken before antiretroviral therapy. The receptors here all came from an adult with HIV infection.

Remarks on this clonotype: Found in a library prepared for alpha chains, this beta chain is an off-target read, and its abundance has little meaning. The chain has TRBV7-3 and TRBJ2-1; D might be TRBD2 (6 bases). The CDR3 has 18 amino acids. The germline V gene has CDR1 SGHTA and CDR2 FQGTGA. Deletions cut 5 bases from V and 3 bases from J, with 23 bases between. The CDR3 loop reads CASSPNGQTRLSYNEQFF. DNA of the CDR3: TGTGCCAGCAGCCCTAATGGGCAGACTAGGCTAAGCTACAATGAGCAGTTCTTC. The complete variable domain, with remaining parts taken from reference TRBV7-3 and TRBJ2-1, reads GAGVSQTPSNKVTEKGKYVELRCDPISGHTALYWYRQSLGQGPEFLIYFQGTGAADDSGLPNDRFFAVRPEGSVSTLKIQRTERGDSAVYLCASSPNGQTRLSYNEQFFGPGTRLTVL.

Turning to this clonotype: This beta chain came through as a stray read in a library set up for alpha chains, and its size says little. The chain employs TRBV10-2 and TRBJ2-3; 9 bases agree with TRBD2. This CDR3 has 18 amino acids. CDR1 WSHSY and CDR2 SAAADI come from the germline V gene. V dropped 0 bases and J dropped 4; count of bases not matched to a gene: 11. CDR3 protein: CASSESRGAGGTSDTQYF. The CDR3 DNA reads TGCGCCAGCAGTGAGTCGCGGGGAGCGGGGGGTACCTCAGATACGCAGTATTTT.

This clonotype was recorded a few times. This beta chain turned up in a library designed for alpha chains; as an off-target read, its abundance says little. This sequence joins TRBV4-1 and TRBJ2-7; 7 bases fit TRBD1. This CDR3 has 15 amino acids. CDR1 and CDR2 (germline): MGHRA, YSYEKL. The V segment lost 1 base and the J segment 3 bases; nucleotides outside the gene matches: 6. CDR3 sequence: CASSQASTGNYEQYF. The CDR3 DNA sequence: TGCGCCAGCAGCCAAGCCTCGACAGGGAACTACGAGCAGTACTTC.

In regard to this clonotype: Little can be read into the size of this beta chain, an off-target read in a library designed for alpha chains. The chain links TRBV6-5 to TRBJ2-7, with 11 bases lining up with TRBD2. This CDR3 is 14 amino acids long. V gave up 6 bases and J gave up 2 bases; unmatched junction bases: 3. The germline V gene encodes CDR1 MNHEY and CDR2 SVGAGI. The CDR3 is CASSQGLAAYEQYF. CDR3 nucleotides: TGTGCCAGCAGCCAGGGACTAGCGGCCTACGAGCAGTACTTC.

A remark on this clonotype: Being off target in a library aimed at alpha chains, this beta chain has a size of little meaning. The chain recombines TRBV19 with TRBJ2-1; TRBD2 agrees at 8 bases. The CDR3 has 14 residues. The germline gives CDR1 LNHDA, CDR2 SQIVND (reference sequence). V was pared by 5 bases and J by 5 bases, with 5 bases of the junction left unmatched. The CDR3 coding sequence is TGTGCCAGTAGTCCGGGACTAGTAAACAATGAGCAGTTCTTC. Encoded protein: CASSPGLVNNEQFF.

Concerning this clonotype: Within a library made for alpha chains, this beta chain is off target, and its count is uninformative. V usage is TRBV12-3 or TRBV12-4 and J usage is TRBJ1-1; no clear D gene. Deletions cut 2 bases from V and 0 bases from J, with 4 bases between. CDR3 length equals 13 residues. CDR3 coding DNA: TGTGCCAGCAGTTTATGGGTGAACACTGAAGCTTTCTTT. This encodes CASSLWVNTEAFF.

With regard to this clonotype: This beta chain appears as a stray read in a library generated for alpha chains; its size is not informative. The rearrangement uses TRBV5-6 and TRBJ2-5; tentative D call: TRBD1 (6 bases). The CDR3 totals 14 residues. CDR1 and CDR2 from the germline V gene are SGHDT and YYEEEE. V was trimmed by 4 bases and J by 1 base, leaving 11 bases between them. Here the CDR3 reads CASSGRQVQETQYF. CDR3 nucleotide sequence: TGTGCCAGCAGCGGACGACAGGTCCAAGAGACCCAGTACTTC.

About this clonotype itself: The library was built for alpha chains, so this beta chain is an off-target read and its size means little. V and J are TRBV6-2 or TRBV6-3 and TRBJ1-1; D uncertain. Germline assignment: CDR1 MNHEY and CDR2 SVGEGT. V lost 4 bases and J lost 0, with 6 bases in between. The CDR3 is 13 amino acids. CDR3 sequence: CASSFSMNTEAFF. The CDR3 DNA reads TGTGCCAGCAGTTTTAGTATGAACACTGAAGCTTTCTTT.

This clonotype was seen a few times. This beta chain is an off-target read within a library intended for alpha chains, so its frequency means little. This sequence joins TRBV5-8 and TRBJ2-3; the match to TRBD1 covers 8 bases. Germline values: CDR1 SGHTS, CDR2 YDEGEE. The CDR3 spans 17 residues. J lost 1 base, V lost 5 bases, and 12 bases had no gene match. CDR3: CASSLTGALPGTDTQYF. The CDR3 DNA reads as TGTGCCAGCAGTTTGACAGGGGCCCTCCCAGGCACAGATACGCAGTATTTT.

This clonotype was seen more than once but under ten times. A library made for alpha chains picked up this beta chain off target, so its size means little. The CDR3 region is CASSLNDRSDGYTF. The CDR3 DNA follows: TGTGCCAGCAGCTTAAATGACAGGTCCGATGGCTACACCTTC. V usage is TRBV7-2 and J usage is TRBJ1-2; TRBD1 might be the D (6 bases). V shed 2 bases and J shed 6 bases, with 13 bases lying between them. CDR3 length: 14 residues. Germline assignment: CDR1 SGHTA and CDR2 FQGNSA.

A remark on this clonotype: Since the library was made to target alpha chains, this beta chain is a stray read and its abundance is not meaningful. V gene TRBV4-1 combines with J gene TRBJ1-1; no reliable D call. The germline V gene has CDR1 MGHRA and CDR2 YSYEKL. V shed 1 base and J shed 5 bases, with 11 bases lying between them. This CDR3 comprises 14 residues. CDR3 bases: TGCGCCAGCAGCCAAGGGGTAGGGTTGACTGAAGCTTTCTTT. Residues: CASSQGVGLTEAFF.

Regarding this clonotype: This beta chain is off target for a library built for alpha chains, so its abundance means little. The CDR3 sequence is CASSLARRERRNTGELFF. CDR3 DNA: TGTGCCAGCAGCTTAGCGCGGCGGGAGAGAAGGAACACCGGGGAGCTGTTTTTT. The gene calls are TRBV7-9 and TRBJ2-2; 7 bases agree with TRBD2. Germline V gene lookup returns CDR1 SEHNR and CDR2 FQNEAQ (reference sequence). Trimming removed 0 bases from V and 1 base from J; junction bases left unmatched: 8. The CDR3 has 18 residues.

Worth noting for this clonotype: Because this beta chain is a stray read in a library intended to capture alpha chains, its abundance should not be given much weight. The gene calls are TRBV4-2 and TRBJ2-7; D perhaps matches TRBD1 (5 bases). Germline V lookup: CDR1 LGHNA, CDR2 YNFKEQ. Trimming pared 1 base from V and 1 base from J, leaving 11 bases between. This CDR3 is built from 15 residues. CDR3 amino acids: CASSQAGQGSYEQYF. Here the CDR3 DNA reads TGTGCCAGCAGCCAAGCCGGGCAGGGTTCCTACGAGCAGTACTTC.

Worth noting for this clonotype: Since the library was made to target alpha chains, this beta chain is a stray read and its abundance is not meaningful. V usage is TRBV7-8 and J usage is TRBJ2-7, with 8 bases aligning to TRBD1. This CDR3 region has 14 residues. Per the germline V gene, CDR1 is SGHVS and CDR2 is FQNEAQ. V was clipped by 2 bases and J by 5 bases; unmatched bases: 5. Written as DNA, the CDR3 is TGTGCCAGCAGCTTAACGGACAGGGTACACGAGCAGTACTTC. Amino acids: CASSLTDRVHEQYF.

This clonotype is a singleton in its sample. Since the library was made to target alpha chains, this beta chain is a stray read and its abundance is not meaningful. The CDR3 spells CASSLSGTENTEAFF. CDR3 bases: TGCGCCAGCAGCTTGTCTGGGACAGAGAACACTGAAGCTTTCTTT. J is TRBJ1-1 and V is TRBV5-1, with 7 positions matching TRBD1. The CDR3 length is 15 residues. Per germline, CDR1 SGHRS and CDR2 YFSETQ. Trimming cost V 1 base and J 1 base; bases outside gene matches: 4.

A few counts support this clonotype. This beta chain appears as a stray read in a library generated for alpha chains; its size is not informative. CDR3 in amino acids: CASSPTTFQETQYF. Here the CDR3 DNA reads TGTGCCAGCAGTCCTACGACCTTTCAAGAGACCCAGTACTTC. The rearrangement uses TRBV27 and TRBJ2-5; D is unresolved. CDR3 length: 14 amino acids. Germline V gives CDR1 MNHEY, CDR2 SMNVEV (reference sequence). V dropped 5 bases and J dropped 2 bases, with 12 bases sitting between them.

A note on this clonotype: Because the library targeted alpha chains, this beta chain is an off-target read whose size means little. The chain joins TRBV7-9 to TRBJ2-7; 7 bases are shared with TRBD2. Germline CDR1 and CDR2: SEHNR and FQNEAQ (reference sequence). The CDR3 runs to 14 residues. Unmatched junction bases numbered 14, after V lost 10 bases and J lost 5 bases. In DNA, the CDR3 is TGTGCCACCACGGGACCTAGCGGCGGGGACGAGCAGTACTTC. Translating gives CATTGPSGGDEQYF.

Notes on this clonotype: Since the library was made to target alpha chains, this beta chain is a stray read and its abundance is not meaningful. V usage is TRBV30 and J usage is TRBJ1-1, with D hard to call. V lost 4 bases and J 0 bases, leaving 12 bases between the germline ends. The CDR3 contains 14 residues. Germline CDR1 is GTSNPN and CDR2 is SVGIG (reference sequence). The CDR3 DNA sequence: TGTGCCTGGACGAACGGCATCCTGAACACTGAAGCTTTCTTT. Protein sequence: CAWTNGILNTEAFF.

This clonotype was observed a few times. This beta chain was picked up by a library intended for alpha chains and is off target, so its count carries little meaning. The rearrangement links TRBV4-1 to TRBJ2-1; D unresolved. The germline V and J ends were trimmed by 1 base and 4 bases, with 14 bases remaining between them. The CDR3 runs to 16 residues. Germline loops: CDR1 MGHRA, CDR2 YSYEKL. The CDR3 DNA follows: TGCGCCAGCAGCCAAGCTGCTGCTTTGGGGTACAATGAGCAGTTCTTC. Translating it yields CASSQAAALGYNEQFF.

On this clonotype: The library was prepared for alpha chains; this beta chain is a stray read, so its frequency means little. The chain joins TRBV6-5 to TRBJ2-7, with TRBD2 matching 7 bases. Germline V gene data show CDR1 as MNHEY and CDR2 as SVGAGI. The CDR3 extends over 15 amino acids. Losses at the gene ends were 2 bases for V and 2 bases for J; bases not matched to a gene: 6. CDR3 region: CASSYGSAGAYEQYF. As DNA, the CDR3 is TGTGCCAGCAGTTACGGGTCGGCGGGGGCCTACGAGCAGTACTTC.

This clonotype showed up just a few times. With the library built for alpha chains, this beta chain is off target and its frequency is not meaningful. The CDR3 bases are TGTGCCTGGAACTTAAACACTCAAGAGACCCAGTACTTC. This codes for CAWNLNTQETQYF. This rearrangement joins TRBV30 to TRBJ2-5, with D hard to call. Germline CDR1 reads GTSNPN; CDR2 reads SVGIG (reference sequence). Trimming shortened V by 4 bases and J by 2 bases, and 11 bases separated the two germline ends. This CDR3 spans 13 amino acids.

This clonotype is classed as large. This beta chain appears as a stray read in a library generated for alpha chains; its size is not informative. The chain uses TRBV10-2 and TRBJ2-5; 7 bases agree with TRBD2. V shed 6 bases and J 5 bases; nucleotides not matched to a gene: 6. The CDR3 sequence is 13 residues long. Germline CDR1 and CDR2: WSHSY and SAAADI. The DNA of the CDR3 is TGCGCCAGCAGGTTGGCGGGGGACGAGACCCAGTACTTC. Its protein product is CASRLAGDETQYF.

For this clonotype: Since it is a stray read in a library aimed at alpha chains, this beta chain has a size that is not meaningful. V gene TRBV14 combines with J gene TRBJ1-2; D is unresolved. The CDR3 totals 16 residues. Germline V CDR1 and CDR2: SGHDN, FVKESK. V lost 0 bases and J 0 bases, leaving 11 bases between the germline ends. CDR3 region: CASSQDLEAANYGYTF. CDR3 DNA: TGTGCCAGCAGCCAAGATTTAGAGGCGGCTAACTATGGCTACACCTTC.

In this sample, this clonotype turned up once. This beta chain came through as a stray read in a library set up for alpha chains, and its size says little. V and J are TRBV2 and TRBJ1-5, with unresolved D. Trimming removed 7 bases from V and 2 bases from J, with 9 bases in between. The CDR3 consists of 13 residues. Germline V CDR1 and CDR2: SNHLY, FYNNEI. The CDR3 bases are TGTGCCAGCAAAGGCCCGGGCAATCAGCCCCAGCATTTT. Its translation is CASKGPGNQPQHF.